This T cell receptor beta chain appears in the sequencing data of a study of spatial heterogeneity in lung cancer. Unique molecular identifiers, one per molecule, were present on every TCR cDNA molecule. TCRdb reanalysed the 5' RACE reads using MiXCR and keeps one entry per CDR3 protein. Found here are some 41,000 distinct CDR3 sequences, around 7% of them singletons; the top ten hold 35% to 55%. This clonotype was observed at least ten times. Its cognate antigen is unknown. Regarding time point: sample taken at primary tumor resection. V lost 0 bases and J lost 5, with 10 bases in between. Germline V gives CDR1 SGHTA, CDR2 FQGNSA. The CDR3 runs to 14 residues. Notes on the study in general: Resection blood, more than follow-up blood, showed ubiquitous expanded tumor TCRs.

The J gene is TRBJ2-5, the V gene TRBV7-2, with a possible D match to TRBD2 (7 bases). The sequences come from PBMCs, collected at surgery. The origin of this receptor is a female donor with early-stage non-small cell lung cancer. Here the CDR3 DNA reads TGTGCCAGCAGCTTAGCAGGGGGGGCCGAGACCCAGTACTTC. Translating gives CASSLAGGAETQYF.